This is a list of T cell receptor beta chains from one sample in a study of T cell repertoires in cytomegalovirus infection. TCRdb called the reads again in MiXCR, with one record for every CDR3 protein. The sample shows a few hundred thousand distinct CDR3 sequences, around 35% of them seen only once. No antigens are known for them. This sample comprised cultured PBMCs, obtained from culture after CMV antigen stimulation. These receptors were taken from a human donor in good health (CMV status not recorded). Some clones in this sample may be carry-over from other donors' samples. Both conserved end residues are part of each CDR3. D genes are given only for firm matches. The size field is filled for only some rows; it gives once, few, many or a size class.

V,J,D,size,DNA,CDR3
TRBV7-9,TRBJ2-1,TRBD2,-,TGTGCCAGCAGCTTCCGAGCGGGATATTACAGCTCCTACAATGAGCAGTTCTTC,CASSFRAGYYSSYNEQFF
TRBV12-5,TRBJ1-1,-,few,TGTGCTAGTGGTTTTGGGGGGCAATGGACTGAAGCTTTCTTT,CASGFGGQWTEAFF
TRBV7-3,TRBJ2-2,TRBD2,few,TGTGCCAGCAGCTTGAGCGGGAAGGGCGGGGAGCTGTTTTTT,CASSLSGKGGELFF
TRBV2,TRBJ1-1,TRBD1,few,TGTGCCAGCAGAGAAGAGACAGGGGCAGCTTTCTTT,CASREETGAAFF
TRBV28,TRBJ2-1,-,-,TGTGCCAGCGGGGGGGCACATGAGCAGTTCTTC,CASGGAHEQFF
TRBV7-3,TRBJ2-3,TRBD2,many,TGTGCCAGCAGCTCGGGGACTAGCGGGAGGGCCTTAGATACGCAGTATTTT,CASSSGTSGRALDTQYF
TRBV7-3,TRBJ2-5,TRBD2,few,TGTGCCAGCAGCCCCATGGGACTAGCGGGCCAAGAGACCCAGTACTTC,CASSPMGLAGQETQYF
TRBV11-2,TRBJ2-1,-,many,TGTGCCAGCAGCTTAAAAGTTCTGGAGGCAGTTGGCAATGAGCAGTTCTTC,CASSLKVLEAVGNEQFF
TRBV4-2,TRBJ2-1,-,few,TGTGCCAGCAGCCCTAAGACGACAGGGACTTGGGGTGAGCAGTTCTTC,CASSPKTTGTWGEQFF
TRBV19,TRBJ1-6,-,-,TGTGCCAGTAGGATACAGGGTAATTCACCCCTCCACTTT,CASRIQGNSPLHF
TRBV7-2,TRBJ1-6,-,few,TGTGCCAGCAGCTTAGTTTCCCGACGGGGTAATTCACCCCTCCACTTT,CASSLVSRRGNSPLHF
TRBV29-1,TRBJ2-5,TRBD2,-,TGCAGCGTTGACCCAGCGGGAGGAGAGACCCAGTACTTC,CSVDPAGGETQYF
TRBV12-3/TRBV12-4,TRBJ1-5,-,once,TGTGCCAGCAGTGATACGGGGGGGCAGCATTTT,CASSDTGGQHF
TRBV12-5,TRBJ2-3,TRBD2,-,TGTGCTAGTGGTTTAACTAGCGGGTATAACGCGGATACGCAGTATTTT,CASGLTSGYNADTQYF
TRBV7-3,TRBJ2-1,TRBD2,many,TGTGCCAGCAGCTCGTATAGCGGGAGGGGTACCAATGAGCAGTTCTTC,CASSSYSGRGTNEQFF
TRBV7-2,TRBJ1-3,-,-,TGTGCCAGCAGCTTAGGGTTTTGGAACACCATATATTTT,CASSLGFWNTIYF
TRBV14,TRBJ2-2,TRBD2,-,TGTGCCAGCAGCCTACGGGGCGCGGGACTAGACGCCACCGGGGAGCTGTTTTTT,CASSLRGAGLDATGELFF
TRBV4-1,TRBJ1-1,-,-,TGCGCCAGCAGCCAAGATTTCGGGTCGGTAGAAGCTTTCTTT,CASSQDFGSVEAFF
TRBV29-1,TRBJ2-3,-,-,TGCAGCGTTGAGATGGAAAACGAAGATACGCAGTATTTT,CSVEMENEDTQYF
TRBV7-4,TRBJ2-5,-,once,TGTGCCAGCAGCTTAAAGGGTGGAAGGGTCCAAGAGACCCAGTACTTC,CASSLKGGRVQETQYF
TRBV5-6,TRBJ2-6,-,few,TGTGCCAGCAGCTTGCCCGAGGGCTCTGGGGCCAACGTCCTGACTTTC,CASSLPEGSGANVLTF
TRBV7-9,TRBJ2-1,TRBD2,few,TGTGCCAGCAGCCCCCACGGGACTAGTGGGTCCAATGAGCAGTTCTTC,CASSPHGTSGSNEQFF
TRBV5-6,TRBJ1-2,-,-,TGTGCCAGCAGCGAGACCTCAGGGGTCTACCATGGCTACACCTTC,CASSETSGVYHGYTF
TRBV12-3/TRBV12-4,TRBJ1-6,TRBD1,many,TGTGCCAGCAGATTGGGGACCGGGACAGGGGGCCCCGGTCTCCACTTT,CASRLGTGTGGPGLHF
TRBV7-8,TRBJ2-3,TRBD2,-,TGTGCCAGCAGCTTAGTGGGGGGGTTCACAGATACGCAGTATTTT,CASSLVGGFTDTQYF
TRBV15,TRBJ2-3,-,-,TGTGCCACCAGCAGAGAGATAGAGAGGAGCACAGATACGCAGTATTTT,CATSREIERSTDTQYF
TRBV7-2,TRBJ2-3,-,many,TGTGCCAGCAGCTACGGATCTACAGATACGCAGTATTTT,CASSYGSTDTQYF
TRBV7-6,TRBJ2-4,TRBD1,few,TGTGCCAGCAGCTTAGGAGGGGGCGGCGGAAGTGACATTCAGTACTTC,CASSLGGGGGSDIQYF
TRBV9,TRBJ2-1,TRBD1,-,TGTGCCAGCAGCGTAGGCTCGGCCAGGGACAGGGCCAATGAGCAGTTCTTC,CASSVGSARDRANEQFF
TRBV20-1,TRBJ1-6,TRBD1,few,TGCAGTGCTAGAGCCCGACAGGGTTGGGGTAATTCACCCCTCCACTTT,CSARARQGWGNSPLHF
TRBV12-3/TRBV12-4,TRBJ2-7,TRBD1,-,TGTGCCACCTCGACTGACAGGGCCTACGAGCAGTACTTC,CATSTDRAYEQYF
TRBV24-1,TRBJ2-2,-,-,TGTGCCACCAGTGATTTTTTCGGGGAGCTGTTTTTT,CATSDFFGELFF
TRBV7-8,TRBJ1-4,-,many,TGTGCCAGCACGCGGGGGGCGTCAACTAATGAAAAACTGTTTTTT,CASTRGASTNEKLFF
TRBV4-1,TRBJ1-6,TRBD1,-,TGCGCCAGCAGCCAAGATTTGAATGGCAGGGGGATCAATTCACCCCTCCACTTT,CASSQDLNGRGINSPLHF
TRBV7-9,TRBJ2-1,TRBD2,once,TGTGCCAGCAGCTACAAGACTAGCGGGGTCAGTGACAATGAGCAGTTCTTC,CASSYKTSGVSDNEQFF
TRBV9,TRBJ2-1,-,-,TGTGCCAGCAGCGCTCGGACAACCTACAATGAGCAGTTCTTC,CASSARTTYNEQFF
TRBV11-2,TRBJ2-5,-,-,TGTGCCAGCAGCTTAGGAGTAATGGCGGGGAACCAAGAGACCCAGTACTTC,CASSLGVMAGNQETQYF
TRBV4-1,TRBJ1-6,-,few,TGCGCCAGCAGCCAAGCTGAGACTCAGGCGTATAATTCACCCCTCCACTTT,CASSQAETQAYNSPLHF
TRBV11-2,TRBJ1-1,-,-,TGTGCCAGCAGCTCGTCCGGGACGGCCTTCTCGGCTTTCTTT,CASSSSGTAFSAFF
TRBV20-1,TRBJ1-1,TRBD1,-,TGCAGTGCTAGAGATTTGGGGTTAGTAGCGCAGGGGGCCGGGGACACTGAAGCTTTCTTT,CSARDLGLVAQGAGDTEAFF
TRBV7-2,TRBJ2-5,TRBD1,many,TGTGCCAGCAGCCCTAACCGACAGGGTGCTCAAGAGACCCAGTACTTC,CASSPNRQGAQETQYF
TRBV7-2,TRBJ2-7,-,-,TGTGCCAGCAGCCGGGGCTATTACGAGCAGTACTTC,CASSRGYYEQYF
TRBV7-2,TRBJ2-5,-,-,TGTGCCAGCAGCCCCCATTGGGGGTCCGGAGAGACCCAGTACTTC,CASSPHWGSGETQYF
TRBV6-2/TRBV6-3,TRBJ1-3,-,-,TGTGCCAGCAGTTACTCAACGAGGGACGGATCTGGAAACACCATATATTTT,CASSYSTRDGSGNTIYF
TRBV27,TRBJ2-3,-,-,TGTGCCAGCAGGGGGTGGGTGGCCGATACGCAGTATTTT,CASRGWVADTQYF
TRBV18,TRBJ1-6,TRBD1,-,TGTGCCAGCTCACCCCGAAACCCGGGACAGGGTTATAATTCACCCCTCCACTTT,CASSPRNPGQGYNSPLHF
TRBV7-2,TRBJ1-6,-,few,TGTGCCAGCAGCGCTAGCACGGAACGACCCTATAATTCACCCCTCCACTTT,CASSASTERPYNSPLHF
TRBV30,TRBJ1-4,-,-,TGTGCCTGGAGTCGAAGGGGATTCCCTAATGAAAAACTGTTTTTT,CAWSRRGFPNEKLFF
TRBV7-2,TRBJ1-2,-,many,TGTGCCAGCAGCTTAGCGGGGAACTATGGCTACACCTTC,CASSLAGNYGYTF
TRBV6-5,TRBJ1-4,TRBD1,-,TGTGCCAGCAGCCCGGGACAGGGATTTTCTAATGAAAAACTGTTTTTT,CASSPGQGFSNEKLFF
TRBV20-1,TRBJ1-5,TRBD1,-,TGCAGTGCTAGGTTCCCCAGGGGGAATCAGCCCCAGCATTTT,CSARFPRGNQPQHF
TRBV29-1,TRBJ1-1,-,-,TGCAGCGCCGGACACAACACTGAAGCTTTCTTT,CSAGHNTEAFF
TRBV2,TRBJ2-3,-,few,TGTGCCAGCAGTGACTCAATCGGGGGTAGCACAGATACGCAGTATTTT,CASSDSIGGSTDTQYF
TRBV7-2,TRBJ2-3,TRBD1,-,TGTGCCAGCAAGGGGGGGACAGGGTTTCCCACAGATACGCAGTATTTT,CASKGGTGFPTDTQYF